The clone carrying this T cell receptor beta chain was counted ten times or more. The antigen is undetermined. V was clipped by 8 bases and J by 2 bases; unmatched bases: 2. The CDR3 runs to 14 residues. CDR1 is SEHNR and CDR2 is FQNEAQ in the germline V gene (reference sequence). This specimen belongs to a study of glioma-infiltrating T cells. The study's findings and limits: Above-expected tissue-blood divergence occurred in all gliomas, most in low-grade ones. CDR3 overlap between tissue and blood was very small.

TCR alpha and beta CDR3 regions were amplified from RNA using iRepertoire nested multiplex PCR. In TCRdb, the multiplex PCR reads were re-called with MiXCR into one record per CDR3 protein. The top ten hold approximately 7% of the sample, which has tens of thousands of distinct CDR3 sequences, 20% to 25% seen once. The rearrangement uses TRBV7-9 and TRBJ2-3; 12 positions agree with TRBD2. What was sequenced was glioma tissue, nonneoplastic brain tissue, or PBMCs (not recorded which). The source of this sequence is a human donor with low-grade glioma or glioblastoma, undergoing nonglioma brain surgery, or in good health (not recorded which). CDR3 protein: CASGLAGHTDTQYF. In nucleotides, the CDR3 is TGTGCCAGCGGACTAGCGGGACACACAGATACGCAGTATTTT. Full variable domain (remainder filled in from reference TRBV7-9 and TRBJ2-3): DTGVSQNPRHKITKRGQNVTFRCDPISEHNRLYWYRQTLGQGPEFLTYFQNEAQLEKSRLLSDRFSAERPKGSFSTLEIQRTEQGDSAMYLCASGLAGHTDTQYFGPGTRLTVL.